The TCR beta chain described here comes from a study of regulatory and conventional T cells in RAG deficiency. Whole-study results and caveats: Compared with controls, unique Treg TCR beta sequences dropped roughly 100-fold in Omenn syndrome and CID/AS. Omenn patients showed >75% Treg-Tconv overlap and shorter CDR3 lengths. RAG-deficient patients showed markedly lower Shannon entropy and higher Simpson indices than control T-cell subsets.

Remarks on this clone: Its specificity is not known.

The sorted conventional CD4+ T cells were CD25-low and CD127-high, with genomic DNA sequenced. Generated by immunoSEQ multiplex PCR, the TCRdb table keeps only in-frame clones and is missing some. Among 30,000 to 40,000 clones, around 76% were seen once, and the ten largest hold 3.4%. The CDR3 runs 15 residues. CDR1 SGHKS and CDR2 YYEKEE come from the germline V gene (reference sequence). Between the trimmed V and J ends, which lost 4 bases and 1 base, there was a span of 15 bases. These data also featured in a second study, about regulatory T cells. Per that paper: Amplification used 52 TRBV primers and 13 TRBJ primers. Regulatory T cells showed the strongest V-J pair restriction and V/J gene skewing among patient repertoires.

The chain couples TRBV5-5 to TRBJ2-7, with D hard to call. The TCR was taken from a human donor in good health. Sequenced sample: CD4+ effector T cells sorted from blood. The CDR3 reads CASSMTPSVSYEQYF. In nucleotides, the CDR3 is TGTGCCAGCAGCATGACCCCCTCTGTATCCTACGAGCAGTACTTC. Supplemented by reference TRBV5-5 and TRBJ2-7, the full variable domain reads DAGVTQSPTHLIKTRGQQVTLRCSPISGHKSVSWYQQVLGQGPQFIFQYYEKEERGRGNFPDRFSARQFPNYSSELNVNALLLGDSALYLCASSMTPSVSYEQYFGPGTRLTVT.